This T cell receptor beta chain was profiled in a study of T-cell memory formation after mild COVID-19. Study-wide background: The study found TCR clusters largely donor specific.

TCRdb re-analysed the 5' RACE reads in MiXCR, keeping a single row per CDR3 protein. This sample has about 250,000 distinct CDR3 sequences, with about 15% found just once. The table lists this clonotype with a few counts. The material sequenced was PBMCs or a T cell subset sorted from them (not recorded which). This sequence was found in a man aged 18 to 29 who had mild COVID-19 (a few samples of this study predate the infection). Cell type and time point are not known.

CDR3 bases: TGTGCCAGCAGCTTAGGAAGTAGCGGGGCAGATACGCAGTATTTT. Protein sequence: CASSLGSSGADTQYF. The V call is TRBV7-8, the J call TRBJ2-3; 8 nucleotides line up with TRBD2. After removal of 1 base from V and 4 bases from J, the junction contained 4 bases not matched to a gene. The CDR3 runs to 15 residues. CDR1 SGHVS and CDR2 FQNEAQ come from the germline V gene.